The next 8 T cell receptor beta chains were all read from a single sample in a study of blood T cell repertoires in COVID-19. Assay used: immunoSEQ multiplex PCR; TCRdb lists only in-frame clones, some missing. Among about 73,000 clones listed, 80% to 85% were seen once. The sequencing sample was made of peripheral blood. These receptors all come from a human donor in a cohort sampled during active COVID-19.

V usage is TRBV5-5 and J usage is TRBJ2-2; a possible D gene is TRBD2 (7 bases). CDR1 is SGHKS, CDR2 YYEKEE, per germline (reference sequence). Trimming took off 3 bases at V and 5 bases at J, with 14 bases between the two ends. The CDR3 covers 15 residues. CDR3 bases: TGTGCCAGCAGCTCGGCGGGGGCGTGGACCGGGGAGCTGTTTTTT. It yields the protein CASSSAGAWTGELFF.

The chain joins TRBV7-2 to TRBJ2-7; 11 nucleotides align to TRBD1. The V and J ends lost 2 bases and 4 bases, in that order; junction bases with no gene match: 4. The CDR3 consists of 15 residues. Germline V gene lookup returns CDR1 SGHTA and CDR2 FQGNSA. CDR3 protein: CASSLPDRGRYEQYF. DNA for the CDR3: TGTGCCAGCAGCTTACCGGACAGGGGGCGGTACGAGCAGTACTTC. Filled out from reference TRBV7-2 and TRBJ2-7, the complete variable domain reads GAGVSQSPSNKVTEKGKDVELRCDPISGHTALYWYRQSLGQGLEFLIYFQGNSAPDKSGLPSDRFSAERTGGSVSTLTIQRTQQEDSAVYLCASSLPDRGRYEQYFGPGTRLTVT.

The V call is TRBV7-9, the J call TRBJ1-4, with TRBD1 identical over 9 bases. V trimming: 8 bases; J trimming: 4 bases; junction bases outside the gene matches: 2. The CDR3 consists of 13 residues. CDR1 is SEHNR, CDR2 FQNEAQ, per germline (reference sequence). CDR3: CASRTGDNEKLFF. Here the CDR3 DNA reads TGTGCCAGCCGGACAGGGGATAATGAAAAACTGTTTTTT. The whole variable domain, filled in from reference TRBV7-9 and TRBJ1-4, reads DTGVSQNPRHKITKRGQNVTFRCDPISEHNRLYWYRQTLGQGPEFLTYFQNEAQLEKSRLLSDRFSAERPKGSFSTLEIQRTEQGDSAMYLCASRTGDNEKLFFGSGTQLSVL.

The chain employs TRBV15 and TRBJ2-1; maybe TRBD2 (5 bases). Germline V gene lookup returns CDR1 LNHNV and CDR2 YYDKDF (reference sequence). Deletions cut 0 bases from V and 7 bases from J, with 7 bases between. This CDR3 comprises 13 residues. The CDR3 sequence is CATSRDPGNEQFF. Here the CDR3 DNA reads TGTGCCACCAGCAGAGATCCGGGGAATGAGCAGTTCTTC.

This chain connects TRBV5-1 to TRBJ2-5, with TRBD2 matching over 11 bases. V gave up 8 bases and J gave up 3 bases; unmatched junction bases: 6. Germline CDR1 reads SGHRS; CDR2 reads YFSETQ. This CDR3 comprises 14 residues. The CDR3 DNA reads TGCGCCAGTGGGGCGACTAGCGGGGAAGAGACCCAGTACTTC. Protein product: CASGATSGEETQYF.

The rearrangement joins TRBV11-3 to TRBJ1-1; possibly TRBD1 for D (5 bases). The germline V and J ends were trimmed by 3 bases and 8 bases, with 13 bases remaining between them. The CDR3 is made up of 13 amino acids. Germline V gene lookup returns CDR1 SGHNT and CDR2 YENEEA. The CDR3: CASSFVQWTEAFF. DNA of the CDR3: TGTGCCAGCAGCTTCGTCCAGTGGACAGAAGCTTTCTTT.

The gene calls are TRBV7-3 and TRBJ1-1; weak D call: TRBD1 (5 bases). There are 13 residues in the CDR3. Germline CDR1 SGHTA, CDR2 FQGTGA. V lost 0 bases, J lost 4 bases, and 6 bases lay in between. This CDR3 is CASSLTGATEAFF. The CDR3 DNA sequence: TGTGCCAGCAGCTTAACAGGGGCCACTGAAGCTTTCTTT.

This clone was seen a single time. The chain has TRBV9 and TRBJ2-4; TRBD1 might be the D (5 bases). The V end lost 0 bases, the J end lost 9 bases, and 19 bases lay between the germline ends. This CDR3 comprises 16 residues. Germline lookup yields CDR1 SGDLS and CDR2 YYNGEE. The CDR3 bases are TGTGCCAGCAGCGTAGGCCAGGGCCCCCCGGTAGGCATTCAGTACTTC. Amino acids: CASSVGQGPPVGIQYF.